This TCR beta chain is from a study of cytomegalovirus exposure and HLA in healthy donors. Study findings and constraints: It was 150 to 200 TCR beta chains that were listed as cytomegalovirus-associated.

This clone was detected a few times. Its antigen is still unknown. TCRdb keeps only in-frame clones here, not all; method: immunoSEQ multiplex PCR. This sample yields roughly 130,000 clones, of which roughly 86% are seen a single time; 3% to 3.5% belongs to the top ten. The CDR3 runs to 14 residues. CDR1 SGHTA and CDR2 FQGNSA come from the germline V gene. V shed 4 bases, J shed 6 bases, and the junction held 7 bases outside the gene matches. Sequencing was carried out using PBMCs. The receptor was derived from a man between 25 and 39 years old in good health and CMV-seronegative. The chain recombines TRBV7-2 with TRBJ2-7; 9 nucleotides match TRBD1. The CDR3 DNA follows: TGTGCCAGCAGCTCCGGGACAGGGATCACCGAGCAGTACTTC. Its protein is CASSSGTGITEQYF.